This section outlines one T cell receptor beta chain sequence together with its context. Antigen specificity is unknown. A much larger clone sits a single nucleotide away, making a read error possible. Patients aged 18 to 65 had newly diagnosed hyperthyroidism that had lasted under 2 months. The sample belongs to a study of T cells in Graves' hyperthyroidism and ophthalmopathy. Study at large: The initial diagnosis was the point when peripheral blood was collected, ahead of any treatment. The study, taken as a whole, reports: In validation, the model predicted ophthalmopathy. These predictions came a median approximately six months before onset. Among thyroid clonotypes expanded above 0.001, most also appeared in blood.

Amplified TCR beta CDR3 regions came from RNA transcripts. A set of HTBI primers served as the primers for a first-round RT-PCR of the TCR CDR3. Using its own MiXCR run on the multiplex PCR reads, TCRdb lists one record per CDR3 protein. There are about 200,000 distinct CDR3 sequences in the sample; around 16% occur only once, and roughly 55% lies in the top ten. The CDR3 totals 15 residues. Germline V gene sequence: CDR1 MRHNA, CDR2 SNTAGT. The ends were cut back, 2 bases at V and 6 bases at J, with 15 bases in the middle. Sequenced: blood. The gene calls are TRBV6-4 and TRBJ2-3, with D possibly being TRBD2 (6 bases). This clonotype was sampled from a woman aged 50 to 60 with Graves' hyperthyroidism. The CDR3 coding sequence is TGTGCCAGCAGTGACCCCGGGGCAGGGAGGGATACGCAGTATTTT. It specifies CASSDPGAGRDTQYF.